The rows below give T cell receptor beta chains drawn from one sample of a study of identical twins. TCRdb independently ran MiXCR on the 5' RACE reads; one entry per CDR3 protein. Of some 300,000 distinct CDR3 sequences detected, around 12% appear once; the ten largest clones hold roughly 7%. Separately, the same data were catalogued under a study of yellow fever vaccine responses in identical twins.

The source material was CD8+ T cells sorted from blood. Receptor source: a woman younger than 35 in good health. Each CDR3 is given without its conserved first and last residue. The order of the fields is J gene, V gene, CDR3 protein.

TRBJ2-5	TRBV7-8	ASSLAAGGRETQY
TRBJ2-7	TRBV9	ASSPRAASSYEQY
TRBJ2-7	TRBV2	ASSDGYLAGSYEQY
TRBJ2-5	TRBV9	ASSGGMGTQY
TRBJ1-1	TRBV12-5	ASGLRVGEAF
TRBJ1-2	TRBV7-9	ASSFGGTGRYGYT
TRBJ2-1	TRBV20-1	SATEGGSSYNEQF
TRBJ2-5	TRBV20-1	SASTGAHPQETQY
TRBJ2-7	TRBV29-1	SVIGAGGVYEQY
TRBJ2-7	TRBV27	ASSSDASSYEQY
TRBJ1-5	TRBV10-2	ASSQNLGQHNQPQH
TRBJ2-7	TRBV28	ASTNPRLAVRYEQY
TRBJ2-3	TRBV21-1	ASSNPYTGGEGTDTQY
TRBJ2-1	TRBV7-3	ASSRGGTSGDEQF
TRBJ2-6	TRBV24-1	ATSGGPGANVLT
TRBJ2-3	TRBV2	ASRVTSGRADTQY
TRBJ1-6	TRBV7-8	ASRSDRAYNSPLH
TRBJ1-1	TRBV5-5	ASSLAGDTEAF
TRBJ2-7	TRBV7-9	ASSSPVSYEQY
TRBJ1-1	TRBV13	ASTVRTEAF
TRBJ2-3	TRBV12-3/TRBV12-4	ASSYTGPDTQY
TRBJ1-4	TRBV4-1	ACSRVVDEKLF
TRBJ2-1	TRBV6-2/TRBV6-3	ASSSTLAASYNEQF
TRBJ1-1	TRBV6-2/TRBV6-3	ASSYSRGGEAF
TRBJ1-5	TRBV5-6	ASSLERRYSNQPQH
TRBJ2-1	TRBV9	ASSVGGGGDEQF